The source of this TCR beta chain is a study of CD8+ T cells in alopecia areata. General observations from the study: Scalp specimens additionally yield sequences from normal skin's resident alphabeta T cells.

cDNA reverse transcribed from extracted RNA served as the sequencing template. Produced via immunoSEQ multiplex PCR; TCRdb's table is partial and in-frame only. This table holds 150,000 to 200,000 clones, approximately 56% found once. Treatment denoted: oral pan-JAK inhibitor, 5-10 mg twice daily. About this clone: The antigen is unknown.

The junction had 8 bases not matched to a gene; V was cut back by 1 base and J by 8 bases. The CDR3 runs 16 residues. CDR1 is SGHRS, CDR2 YFSETQ, per germline. This TCR was recovered from a human donor with alopecia areata. Sample: CD4+ T cells sorted from blood, taken at week 4, from a patient treated with tofacitinib. This chain uses TRBV5-1 with TRBJ2-1; 11 nucleotides line up with TRBD2. CDR3 in amino acids: CASSLLSTSGVHEQFF. Here the CDR3 DNA reads TGCGCCAGCAGCTTGCTTTCGACTAGCGGGGTCCATGAGCAGTTCTTC.